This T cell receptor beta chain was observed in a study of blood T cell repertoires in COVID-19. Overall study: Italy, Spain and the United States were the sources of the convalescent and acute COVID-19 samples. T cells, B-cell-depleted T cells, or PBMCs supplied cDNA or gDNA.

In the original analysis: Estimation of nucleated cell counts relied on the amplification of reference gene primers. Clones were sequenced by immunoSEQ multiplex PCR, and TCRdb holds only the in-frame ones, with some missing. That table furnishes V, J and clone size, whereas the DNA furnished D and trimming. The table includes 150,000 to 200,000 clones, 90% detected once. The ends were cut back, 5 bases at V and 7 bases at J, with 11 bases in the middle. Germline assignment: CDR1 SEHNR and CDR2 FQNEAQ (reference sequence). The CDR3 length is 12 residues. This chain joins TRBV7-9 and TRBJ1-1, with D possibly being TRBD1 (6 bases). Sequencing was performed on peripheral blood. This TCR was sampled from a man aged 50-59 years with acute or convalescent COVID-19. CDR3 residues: CASSLGQIEAFF. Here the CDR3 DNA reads TGTGCCAGCAGCCTCGGACAGATTGAAGCTTTCTTT.